This TCR beta chain was sequenced for a study of blood T cell repertoires in COVID-19. For the study at large: Acute-phase and convalescent COVID-19 samples originated in the United States, Italy and Spain. T cells, B-cell-depleted T cells, or PBMCs provided the cDNA or gDNA that served as material.

CDR1 and CDR2 (germline): MNHNY, SVGAGI (reference sequence). This CDR3 has 14 amino acids. V lost 5 bases and J lost 0; bases outside the gene matches: 4. Per the authors' pipeline: Using reference gene primer amplification, nucleated cell counts were estimated. Assay: immunoSEQ multiplex PCR; the TCRdb copy retains only in-frame clones and omits some. V and J calls and clone size are given by that table; D and trimming were obtained from the DNA. The table lists approximately 100,000 clones, over 70% of them singletons. Specimen: peripheral blood. The TCR comes from a human donor in a cohort sampled during active or convalescent COVID-19. This chain joins TRBV6-6 and TRBJ2-7, with TRBD1 matching over 7 bases. DNA of the CDR3: TGTGCCAGCAGTGGACAGGCTCGCTCCTACGAGCAGTACTTC. It yields the protein CASSGQARSYEQYF.